This paragraph reports one T cell receptor beta chain. No antigen is known for it. This sample was taken from a study of cytomegalovirus exposure and HLA in healthy donors. 13 Jbeta primers and 60 Vbeta primers were used for the PCR. As originally analysed: An analysis that came later counted 70 million to 100 million unique TCR beta chains, roughly 11 million shared. Assay used: immunoSEQ multiplex PCR; TCRdb lists only in-frame clones, some missing. V and J calls and clone size are as listed in that table; D and trimming were resolved from the DNA. This sample's table reports around 75,000 clones. Notes on the study in general: In vitro confirmation showed three CMV-associated chains to be CMV antigen specific. Most TCR sequences proved rare, with some public TCRs found in many donors.

Between the trimmed V and J ends, which lost 0 bases and 2 bases, there was a span of 4 bases. CDR1 and CDR2 from the germline V gene are SGHNT and YYREEE (reference sequence). CDR3 length: 13 residues. Nominal health characterized the donors when sampled, though unrecorded immune exposures were likely. This TCR was recovered from a man aged 35 to 55 in good health and CMV-seronegative. The chain couples TRBV5-4 to TRBJ2-3; unclear D gene. The sample comprised PBMCs. The CDR3: CASSLDNTDTQYF. For the CDR3, the DNA is TGTGCCAGCAGCTTGGACAACACAGATACGCAGTATTTT.